Following are 6 T cell receptor beta chains from one sample sequenced in a study of persistence of HIV-infected CD4 T cells. The immunoSEQ assay was version 4, run in survey mode. The assay was immunoSEQ multiplex PCR, and TCRdb's table has in-frame clones only and misses some. The table lists approximately 31,000 clones, over 80% of them singletons. The antigens for these receptors are not known. Stimulation used approximately 9.1 ug/mL lysate from CMV-infected fibroblasts. Memory cells lacking CD40L and CD69 with high CD45RO were sorted. The material sequenced was CD4+ T cells sorted from PBMCs after roughly 18-hour stimulation, taken from a patient who received antiretroviral therapy. The receptors originated from an adult woman with HIV who was CMV-seropositive.

V and J are TRBV29-1 and TRBJ1-2; the D gene is possibly TRBD1 (6 bases). Germline assignment: CDR1 SQVTM and CDR2 ANQGSEA. This CDR3 spans 12 amino acids. Trimming cost V 7 bases and J 3 bases, with 12 bases left between them. The CDR3 sequence is CSAKGGHYGYTF. In DNA form, the CDR3 reads TGCAGCGCGAAGGGGGGCCACTATGGCTACACCTTC.

The genes are TRBV7-6 and TRBJ2-5; D possibly corresponds to TRBD1 (6 bases). V was pared by 2 bases and J by 7 bases, with 14 bases between. This CDR3 spans 14 amino acids. Looked up from germline, CDR1 is SGHVS and CDR2 is FNYEAQ. The CDR3 sequence: CASSLNREKGTQYF. The CDR3 DNA reads TGTGCCAGCAGCTTAAACAGGGAGAAGGGGACCCAGTACTTC.

The genes are TRBV6-6 and TRBJ1-6; D is possibly TRBD1 (5 bases). This CDR3 has 15 residues. Trimming left V 0 bases short and J 8 bases short, with 11 bases between. Germline CDR1 and CDR2: MNHNY and SVGAGI (reference sequence). The CDR3 region has the DNA TGTGCCAGCAGTTACTCGAGCAGGGAGGATTCACCCCTCCACTTT. It translates to CASSYSSREDSPLHF.

J is TRBJ2-7 and V is TRBV5-1; a possible D gene is TRBD1 (6 bases). The germline CDR1 and CDR2 sequences are SGHRS and YFSETQ. The V end was cut by 0 bases, the J end by 3 bases, with 16 bases between. This CDR3 region has 16 residues. The CDR3 DNA sequence: TGCGCCAGCAGCTTGGCACGTGGACAGACCCGCTACGAGCAGTACTTC. This codes for CASSLARGQTRYEQYF.

The chain uses TRBV7-2 and TRBJ2-7; 7 bases are shared with TRBD2. The V and J ends lost 3 bases and 7 bases, in that order; junction bases with no gene match: 9. From germline, CDR1 is SGHTA and CDR2 FQGNSA. The CDR3 contains 14 residues. The CDR3: CASSLGGGAAEQYF. The CDR3, as DNA: TGTGCCAGCAGCTTGGGGGGGGGAGCCGCGGAGCAGTACTTC.

The gene calls are TRBV18 and TRBJ2-7; TRBD1 aligns across 10 bases. CDR1 and CDR2 from the germline V gene are KGHSH and LQKENI. Trimming at V came to 2 bases and at J to 1 base, leaving 2 bases not matched to a gene. The CDR3 totals 15 residues. This CDR3 reads CASSPEGQGSYEQYF. For the CDR3, the DNA is TGTGCCAGCTCACCAGAGGGACAGGGGTCCTACGAGCAGTACTTC.